The rows below give T cell receptor beta chains drawn from one sample of a study of blood T cell repertoires in COVID-19. Assay used: immunoSEQ multiplex PCR; TCRdb lists only in-frame clones, some missing. In the table there are 180,000 or so clones, approximately 86% of which are singletons. Source material: peripheral blood. All receptors derive from a man in his 60s with acute or convalescent COVID-19. CDR3s include the opening cysteine and the closing phenylalanine or tryptophan. The D gene is left open where the match is weak. Some rows have no size entry. The others give once, few or many, or a class for an expanded clone.

J	V	size	D	CDR3	DNA
TRBJ2-1	TRBV6-1	-	-	CASSEVAGEGEQFF	TGTGCCAGCAGTGAAGTGGCAGGGGAGGGTGAGCAGTTCTTC
TRBJ1-1	TRBV6-5	-	-	CASTQGSRAEAFF	TGTGCCAGCACCCAGGGGTCGCGAGCTGAAGCTTTCTTT
TRBJ2-2	TRBV3-1/TRBV3-2	-	-	CASSQRGGKNTGELFF	TGTGCCAGCAGTCAACGAGGGGGAAAGAACACCGGGGAGCTGTTTTTT
TRBJ1-1	TRBV28	-	-	CASIPTVISEAFF	TGTGCCAGCATTCCTACAGTTATCTCTGAAGCTTTCTTT
TRBJ1-2	TRBV5-1	-	TRBD1	CASSSQGGSYGYTF	TGCGCCAGCAGCTCCCAGGGGGGAAGCTATGGCTACACCTTC
TRBJ2-3	TRBV2	-	-	CASRAGTSMIDTQYF	TGTGCCAGCAGGGCCGGGACATCGATGATTGATACGCAGTATTTT
TRBJ1-2	TRBV27	-	-	CASSPRQDGAWGYTF	TGTGCCAGCAGTCCACGACAGGATGGGGCTTGGGGCTACACCTTC
TRBJ2-7	TRBV13	once	TRBD2	CASSPRGAGPTYEQYF	TGTGCCAGCAGCCCTCGGGGAGCGGGACCTACCTACGAGCAGTACTTC
TRBJ2-2	TRBV10-3	-	TRBD1	CAINPGQGVSGELFF	TGTGCCATCAATCCGGGACAGGGTGTTTCCGGGGAGCTGTTTTTT
TRBJ2-7	TRBV18	-	TRBD2	CASSPFTGGFDEQYF	TGTGCCAGCTCACCGTTTACCGGGGGGTTCGACGAGCAGTACTTC
TRBJ2-7	TRBV7-6	-	-	CASSLLGRGANEQYF	TGTGCCAGCAGCTTATTGGGCAGGGGGGCCAACGAGCAGTACTTC
TRBJ2-5	TRBV9	-	TRBD2	CASSPGLAGPQETQYF	TGTGCCAGCAGCCCAGGACTAGCGGGACCCCAAGAGACCCAGTACTTC
TRBJ2-1	TRBV2	-	TRBD1	CASSEDRVNEQFF	TGTGCCAGCAGTGAGGACAGGGTCAATGAGCAGTTCTTC
TRBJ2-5	TRBV5-1	once	-	CASSWDNQETQYF	TGCGCCAGCAGCTGGGACAACCAAGAGACCCAGTACTTC
TRBJ2-5	TRBV27	-	-	CASSSAGGPFETQYF	TGTGCCAGCAGTTCCGCCGGGGGGCCGTTTGAGACCCAGTACTTC
TRBJ2-1	TRBV4-1	-	-	CASSRRSTSPNEQFF	TGCGCCAGCAGCCGCCGCAGTACTAGTCCCAATGAGCAGTTCTTC
TRBJ2-3	TRBV12-3/TRBV12-4	-	-	CASSFRDTQYF	TGTGCCAGCAGTTTCAGAGATACGCAGTATTTT
TRBJ2-1	TRBV19	many	-	CASRERTLRSYNEQFF	TGTGCCAGTAGGGAGAGGACTTTACGCTCCTACAATGAGCAGTTCTTC
TRBJ1-4	TRBV30	-	TRBD1	CAWSAPDRKKEKLFF	TGTGCCTGGAGTGCCCCGGACAGGAAAAAAGAAAAACTGTTTTTT
TRBJ2-7	TRBV5-1	-	-	CASSFDWTGAYEQYF	TGCGCCAGCAGCTTTGACTGGACTGGGGCCTACGAGCAGTACTTC
TRBJ2-7	TRBV27	few	TRBD1	CASSPGTGGEQYF	TGTGCCAGCAGCCCCGGGACAGGGGGCGAGCAGTACTTC
TRBJ2-3	TRBV9	-	-	CASSVLPGAGDTQYF	TGTGCCAGCAGCGTCCTCCCAGGGGCGGGAGATACGCAGTATTTT
TRBJ2-1	TRBV18	-	TRBD2	CASSPSQLAGGSGNEQFF	TGTGCCAGCTCACCATCTCAGCTAGCGGGAGGGTCAGGGAATGAGCAGTTCTTC
TRBJ2-1	TRBV11-2	-	-	CASDKGQYNEQFF	TGTGCCAGCGACAAGGGGCAGTACAATGAGCAGTTCTTC
TRBJ2-7	TRBV5-6	-	-	CASSLVTGGEQYF	TGTGCCAGCAGCTTGGTGACAGGAGGCGAGCAGTACTTC
TRBJ1-4	TRBV2	-	-	CASSVFATNEKLFF	TGTGCCAGCAGTGTATTTGCAACTAATGAAAAACTGTTTTTT
TRBJ1-5	TRBV10-3	-	TRBD1	CATEEQTGGNQPQHF	TGTGCCACTGAAGAGCAGACAGGGGGCAATCAGCCCCAGCATTTT
TRBJ1-2	TRBV19	-	-	CASSSSPGGLREHGYTF	TGTGCCAGTAGTTCTTCCCCGGGGGGGCTCCGTGAGCATGGCTACACCTTC
TRBJ1-2	TRBV28	-	TRBD1	CASSGQAYGYTF	TGTGCCAGCAGTGGACAGGCCTATGGCTACACCTTC
TRBJ2-6	TRBV5-1	-	TRBD2	CASSPRTSGSFGANVLTF	TGCGCCAGCAGCCCTAGGACTAGCGGGAGTTTCGGGGCCAACGTCCTGACTTTC
TRBJ1-1	TRBV10-3	-	-	CAIKRPGDTEAFF	TGTGCCATCAAGCGGCCCGGGGACACTGAAGCTTTCTTT
TRBJ2-1	TRBV7-3	-	TRBD2	CASSLASGREGNEQFF	TGTGCCAGCAGCTTGGCTAGCGGGAGAGAAGGGAATGAGCAGTTCTTC
TRBJ2-3	TRBV7-9	-	TRBD2	CASSWGGATDTQYF	TGTGCCAGCAGCTGGGGGGGTGCCACAGATACGCAGTATTTT
TRBJ1-1	TRBV19	few	-	CASSAGRTNTEAFF	TGTGCCAGTAGCGCGGGACGGACGAACACTGAAGCTTTCTTT
TRBJ1-1	TRBV10-3	-	-	CATVTSTGLGTEAFF	TGTGCCACCGTAACGTCGACAGGTTTGGGAACTGAAGCTTTCTTT
TRBJ2-5	TRBV24-1	-	-	CATRSEEETQYF	TGTGCCACCAGGTCCGAGGAGGAGACCCAGTACTTC
TRBJ2-7	TRBV7-9	few	-	CASSLRSYEQYF	TGTGCCAGCAGCTTGCGTTCCTACGAGCAGTACTTC
TRBJ1-2	TRBV29-1	-	-	CSVLDRSYGYTF	TGCAGCGTTCTTGACAGGAGCTATGGCTACACCTTC
TRBJ1-1	TRBV28	-	-	CASSSPGGNTEAFF	TGTGCCAGCAGTTCCCCGGGGGGGAACACTGAAGCTTTCTTT
TRBJ1-1	TRBV28	-	-	CASSLSRPGRITEAFF	TGTGCCAGCAGTCTCTCCCGGCCCGGGAGGATCACTGAAGCTTTCTTT
TRBJ2-3	TRBV11-1	-	TRBD2	CAPWTSGRTDTQYF	TGTGCCCCATGGACTAGCGGGCGCACAGATACGCAGTATTTT
TRBJ1-5	TRBV5-5	many	-	CASSFRGGQPQHF	TGTGCCAGCAGCTTCCGGGGAGGTCAGCCCCAGCATTTT
TRBJ2-1	TRBV27	-	TRBD2	CATRKAGGNNNEQFF	TGTGCCACCCGGAAAGCGGGAGGTAATAACAATGAGCAGTTCTTC
TRBJ2-7	TRBV15	-	-	CATSREALATDSYEQYF	TGTGCCACCAGCAGAGAAGCCCTAGCGACAGACTCCTACGAGCAGTACTTC
TRBJ1-4	TRBV2	many	TRBD1	CASSRDRNNEKLFF	TGTGCCAGCAGTAGGGACAGGAATAATGAAAAACTGTTTTTT